This T cell receptor (beta chain) was documented in a study of T cells after yellow fever vaccination. TCRdb fed the 5' RACE reads into MiXCR, producing one record per CDR3 protein. Of about 260,000 distinct CDR3 sequences in the sample, about 3.5% were seen once. Points from the study as a whole: Most primary-vaccination clones reappeared after the booster (approximately 96% CD4, 75% to 90% CD8).

The CDR3 contains 15 residues. With 6 bases clipped from V and 0 bases from J, the junction kept 5 bases outside the gene matches. This clonotype was recorded at least ten times. Its target is not known. This TCR derives from a man younger than 30 who received the YFV17D yellow fever vaccine. Material: PBMCs, obtained 15 days after the yellow fever booster vaccination. This rearrangement joins TRBV12-3 or TRBV12-4 to TRBJ1-5; 7 nucleotides align to TRBD1. The CDR3 region is CASRSGTDSNQPQHF. The CDR3 DNA reads TGTGCCAGCAGATCCGGGACAGATAGCAATCAGCCCCAGCATTTT.